The 7 T cell receptor beta chains listed next were all sequenced from one sample in a study of T cell clonality in common variable immunodeficiency (dated by TCRdb to the mid-2010s). The library was built by means of the immunoSEQ multiplex PCR assay. This immuneACCESS table, as held by TCRdb, lists in-frame sequences with V and J called but not all clones. Of the missing ones, under half trace to an unresolved V gene in checked studies; the others have no known cause. For this sample, tens of thousands of clones appear and none is a singleton. About 13% of the sample comes from the top ten. The sample consisted of peripheral blood mononuclear cells. Receptors were obtained from a person aged 18 to 75 in good health.

There are a few counts of this clone. The CDR3 extends 3 residues past the end of the read, so its final part is completed from the germline J gene. The rearrangement joins TRBV20-1 to TRBJ2-1; the D gene is possibly TRBD1 (5 bases). V shed 3 bases and J shed 9 bases, with 15 bases lying between them. Germline V gene lookup returns CDR1 DFQATT and CDR2 SNEGSKA (reference sequence). The CDR3 has 13 amino acids. Incomplete CDR3 DNA: TGCAGTGCTAGCGTTCAAGCTGACAGTGAG. It specifies CSASVQADSE. The whole CDR3 sequence reads CSASVQADSEQFF.

Note on this clone: The observed sequence ends 3 residues before the CDR3 terminus, with the missing tail filled in from the germline J gene. This chain uses TRBV20-1 with TRBJ2-3; tentatively, D is TRBD2 (6 bases). Germline V gives CDR1 DFQATT, CDR2 SNEGSKA (reference sequence). The CDR3 runs 15 residues. Partial CDR3 DNA: TGCAGTGCTAGAGACAGGAGGGTAGGAAAAGAGACG. Amino acid sequence: CSARDRRVGKET. The full CDR3 sequence reads CSARDRRVGKETQYF.

The table lists this clone with many counts. The CDR3 goes on 3 residues after the read ends, and that part is filled in from the germline J gene. The chain is built from TRBV4-1 and TRBJ1-2; D is perhaps TRBD1 (5 bases). This CDR3 has 13 amino acids. Germline CDR1 and CDR2: MGHRA and YSYEKL. Here the CDR3 reads CASSPTWGEGYTF. The CDR3 bases that were read are TGCGCCAGCAGCCCCACCTGGGGGGAAGGC.

This clone was seen repeatedly, ten times or more. Read coverage stops 3 residues before the CDR3 terminus; the germline J gene supplies the remainder. The V and J genes are TRBV4-2 and TRBJ1-5, with TRBD1 identical over 9 bases. CDR1 is LGHNA, CDR2 YNFKEQ, per germline. V gave up 4 bases and J gave up 7 bases; unmatched junction bases: 8. CDR3 length equals 15 residues. The CDR3 DNA, read in part, is TGTGCCAGCAGCCGAGAGCACAGGGGGCTACAGCCC. Amino acid sequence: CASSREHRGLQP. In full, the CDR3 is CASSREHRGLQPQHF.

This clone has a count of ten or more. A read error may account for a junction end that differs from germline. The CDR3 end lies 3 residues beyond the end of the read and is filled in from the germline J gene. This chain joins TRBV5-1 and TRBJ2-3, with 7 bases identical to TRBD1. Per germline, CDR1 SGHRS and CDR2 YFSETQ. CDR3 size: 15 residues. The CDR3 is CASSTLTGATNTQYF. The sequenced CDR3 bases are TGCGCCAGCAGCACCCTAACAGGGGCCACAAATACG.

In its sample, this clone was seen many times. The read halts 3 residues ahead of the CDR3 end, with the missing end drawn from the germline J gene. The rearrangement links TRBV5-6 to TRBJ1-1; tentative D call: TRBD1 (6 bases). This CDR3 is 14 amino acids long. V lost 3 bases, J lost 1 base, and 10 bases lay in between. The germline V gene encodes CDR1 SGHDT and CDR2 YYEEEE. The CDR3 bases that were read are TGTGCCAGCAGCTGGGGGCAGCCGAACACTGAA. It encodes CASSWGQPNTE. The CDR3 reads in full as CASSWGQPNTEAFF.

This clone appeared a few times. The germline gene is not matched at one end of the junction; a read error may be the cause. Read data end 3 residues before the CDR3 end; the end is taken from the germline J gene. The chain links TRBV6-1 to TRBJ1-2, with unresolved D. The germline V gene encodes CDR1 MNHNS and CDR2 SASEGT. CDR3 length: 16 residues. The CDR3 bases that were read are TGTGCCAGCAGTGAAGTAGGGCAGAATCATAACTGTGGC. Translated: CASSEVGQNHNCG. The complete CDR3 sequence is CASSEVGQNHNCGYTF.